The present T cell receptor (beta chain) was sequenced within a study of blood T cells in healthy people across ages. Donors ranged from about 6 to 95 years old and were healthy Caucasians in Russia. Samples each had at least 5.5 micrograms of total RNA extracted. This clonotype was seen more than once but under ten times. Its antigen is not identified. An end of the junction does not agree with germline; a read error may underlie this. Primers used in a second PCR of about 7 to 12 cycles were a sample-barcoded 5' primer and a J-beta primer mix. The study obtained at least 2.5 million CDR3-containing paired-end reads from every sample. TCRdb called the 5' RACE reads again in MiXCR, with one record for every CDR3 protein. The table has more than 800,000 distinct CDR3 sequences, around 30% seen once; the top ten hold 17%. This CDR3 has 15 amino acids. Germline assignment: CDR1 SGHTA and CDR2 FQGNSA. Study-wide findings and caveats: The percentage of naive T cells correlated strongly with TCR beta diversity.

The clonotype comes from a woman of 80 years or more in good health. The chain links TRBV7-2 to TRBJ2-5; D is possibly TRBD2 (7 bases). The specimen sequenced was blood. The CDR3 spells CASRAQGSPAGTPYF. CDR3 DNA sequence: TGTGCCAGCAGGGCCCAGGGGTCCCCAGCGGGGACCCCGTACTTC.